The 5 T cell receptor beta chains below come from one sample, sequenced in a study of radiation and T cells in renal cell carcinoma (dated by TCRdb to the early 2020s). Interpreted using the paper, the time point label stands for: baseline pretreatment blood. The treatment or condition label here, explained by the study, means: 15 Gy SBRT to primary tumor, nephrectomy 4 weeks later. The protocol used for the library was the immunoSEQ multiplex PCR assay. TCRdb stores this immuneACCESS table with in-frame sequences only. Part of the clones is absent; in the studies checked, under half of the shortfall reflects unresolved V genes, and no reason is known for the rest. This sample lists 110,000 to 150,000 clones; approximately 91% were detected once. 9.5% to 15% of the sample is in the top ten clones. The sequencing used blood, collected from a patient whose treatment included radiotherapy and nephrectomy. The source of these receptors is a woman between 50 and 59 years old with renal cell carcinoma.

This chain links TRBV15 with TRBJ2-1; possible D gene TRBD2, 5 bases. Between the trimmed V and J ends, which lost 5 bases and 0 bases, there was a span of 11 bases. Germline CDR1 and CDR2: LNHNV and YYDKDF (reference sequence). The CDR3 loop spans 15 amino acids. In nucleotides, the CDR3 is TGTGCCACCAGCTCACTCGAGGGCTCCTACAATGAGCAGTTCTTC. This encodes CATSSLEGSYNEQFF.

The genes are TRBV15 and TRBJ2-7; 11 nucleotides line up with TRBD1. The ends lost 1 base at V and 2 bases at J; junction bases unmatched: 4. This CDR3 contains 16 residues. Germline loops: CDR1 LNHNV, CDR2 YYDKDF (reference sequence). CDR3 residues: CATSRVRGQGAYEQYF. The CDR3 DNA follows: TGTGCCACCAGCAGAGTCCGGGGACAGGGGGCCTACGAGCAGTACTTC.

The gene calls are TRBV9 and TRBJ1-4, with a weak D call TRBD1 (5 bases). The germline V gene encodes CDR1 SGDLS and CDR2 YYNGEE. The CDR3 is 14 amino acids. V dropped 0 bases and J dropped 5 bases, with 8 bases sitting between them. CDR3 region: CASSVGQLNEKLFF. The CDR3 DNA reads as TGTGCCAGCAGCGTAGGACAGCTGAATGAAAAACTGTTTTTT.

The chain combines TRBV19 with TRBJ2-1, with D unclear. CDR3 size: 13 residues. V was pared by 5 bases and J by 7 bases, with 12 bases between. Germline CDR1 reads LNHDA; CDR2 reads SQIVND (reference sequence). In DNA form, the CDR3 reads TGTGCCAGTAGTCGGGTAGCAAGTAATGAGCAGTTCTTC. Translating it yields CASSRVASNEQFF.

The chain combines TRBV6-1 with TRBJ2-3; TRBD1 matches at 7 bases. The V gene's germline CDR1 is MNHNS and CDR2 SASEGT. V was clipped by 6 bases and J by 4 bases; unmatched bases: 4. This CDR3 has 13 residues. CDR3 coding DNA: TGTGCCAGCAGGGGACAGTCTCCAGATACGCAGTATTTT. Encoded protein: CASRGQSPDTQYF.